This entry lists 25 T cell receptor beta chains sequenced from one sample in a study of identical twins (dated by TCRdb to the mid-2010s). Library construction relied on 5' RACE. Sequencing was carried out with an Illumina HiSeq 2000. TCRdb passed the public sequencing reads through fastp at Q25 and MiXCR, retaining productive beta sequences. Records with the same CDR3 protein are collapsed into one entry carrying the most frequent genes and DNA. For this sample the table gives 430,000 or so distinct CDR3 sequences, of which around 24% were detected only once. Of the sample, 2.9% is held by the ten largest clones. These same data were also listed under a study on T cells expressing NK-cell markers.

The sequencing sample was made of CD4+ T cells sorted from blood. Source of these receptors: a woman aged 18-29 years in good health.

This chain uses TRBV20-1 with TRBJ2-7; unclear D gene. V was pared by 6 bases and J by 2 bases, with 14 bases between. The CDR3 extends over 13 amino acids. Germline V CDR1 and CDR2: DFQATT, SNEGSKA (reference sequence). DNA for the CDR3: TGCAGTGCCCTGACACAGTCGACCTACGAGCAGTACTTC. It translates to CSALTQSTYEQYF.

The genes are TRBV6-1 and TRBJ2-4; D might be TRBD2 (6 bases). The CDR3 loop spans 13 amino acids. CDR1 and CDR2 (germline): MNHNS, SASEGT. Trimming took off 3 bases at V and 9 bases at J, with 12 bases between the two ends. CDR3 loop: CASSDPGLIIQYF. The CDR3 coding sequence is TGTGCCAGCAGTGACCCGGGACTGATCATTCAGTACTTC.

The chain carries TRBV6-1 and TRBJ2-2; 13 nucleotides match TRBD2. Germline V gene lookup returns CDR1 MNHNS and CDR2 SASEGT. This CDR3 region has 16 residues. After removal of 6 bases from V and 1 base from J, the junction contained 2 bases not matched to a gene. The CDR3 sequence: CASSRTSGGNTGELFF. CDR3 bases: TGTGCCAGCAGCAGGACTAGCGGGGGGAACACCGGGGAGCTGTTTTTT.

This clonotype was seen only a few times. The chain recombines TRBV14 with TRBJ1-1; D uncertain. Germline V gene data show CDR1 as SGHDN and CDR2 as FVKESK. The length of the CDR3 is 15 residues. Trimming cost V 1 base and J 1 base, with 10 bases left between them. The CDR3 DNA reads TGTGCCAGCAGCCAAGGGGCGGCAGGGAACACTGAAGCTTTCTTT. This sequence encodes CASSQGAAGNTEAFF.

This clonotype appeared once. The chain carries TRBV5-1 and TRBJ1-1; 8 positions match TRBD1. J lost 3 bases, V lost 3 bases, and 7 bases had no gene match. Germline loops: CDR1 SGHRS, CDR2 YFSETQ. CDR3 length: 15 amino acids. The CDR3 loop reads CASSSMTGEYTEAFF. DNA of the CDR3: TGCGCCAGCAGCTCCATGACAGGGGAGTACACTGAAGCTTTCTTT.

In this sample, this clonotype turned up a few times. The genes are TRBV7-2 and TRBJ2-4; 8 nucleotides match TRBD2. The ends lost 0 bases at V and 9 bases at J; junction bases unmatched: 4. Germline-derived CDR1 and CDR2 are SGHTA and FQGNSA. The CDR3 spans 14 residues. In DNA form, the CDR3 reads TGTGCCAGCAGCTTAGCGCGGGAGGTGGGCATTCAGTACTTC. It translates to CASSLAREVGIQYF.

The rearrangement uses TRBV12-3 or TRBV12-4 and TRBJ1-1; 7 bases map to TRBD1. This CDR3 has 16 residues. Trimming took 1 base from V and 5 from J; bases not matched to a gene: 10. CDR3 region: CASSLGIRAGGTEAFF. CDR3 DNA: TGTGCCAGCAGTTTAGGTATCCGGGCAGGGGGAACTGAAGCTTTCTTT.

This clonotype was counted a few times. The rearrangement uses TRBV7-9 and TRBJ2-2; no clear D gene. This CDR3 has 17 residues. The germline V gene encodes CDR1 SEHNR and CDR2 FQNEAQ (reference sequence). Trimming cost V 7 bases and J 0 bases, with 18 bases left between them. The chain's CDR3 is CASILVVTSANTGELFF. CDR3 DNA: TGTGCCAGCATCCTGGTAGTCACTTCCGCGAACACCGGGGAGCTGTTTTTT.

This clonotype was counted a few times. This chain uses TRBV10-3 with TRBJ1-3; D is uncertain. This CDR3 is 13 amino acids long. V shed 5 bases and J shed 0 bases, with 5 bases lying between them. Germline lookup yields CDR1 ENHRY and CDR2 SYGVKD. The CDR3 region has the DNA TGTGCCATCAGTATCAGCTCTGGAAACACCATATATTTT. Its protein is CAISISSGNTIYF.

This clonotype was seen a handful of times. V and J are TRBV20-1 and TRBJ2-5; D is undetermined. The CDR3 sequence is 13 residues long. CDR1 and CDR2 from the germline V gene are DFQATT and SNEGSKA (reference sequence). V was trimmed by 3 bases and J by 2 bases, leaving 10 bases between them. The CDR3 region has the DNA TGCAGTGCTAGGGGATTAGATCAAGAGACCCAGTACTTC. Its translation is CSARGLDQETQYF.

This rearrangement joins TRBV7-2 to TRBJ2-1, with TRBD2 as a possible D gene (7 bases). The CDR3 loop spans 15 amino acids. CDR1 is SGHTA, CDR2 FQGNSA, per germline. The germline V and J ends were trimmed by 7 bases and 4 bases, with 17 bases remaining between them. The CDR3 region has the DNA TGTGCCAGCAAGAACACGGGGGGCTTATACAATGAGCAGTTCTTC. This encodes CASKNTGGLYNEQFF.

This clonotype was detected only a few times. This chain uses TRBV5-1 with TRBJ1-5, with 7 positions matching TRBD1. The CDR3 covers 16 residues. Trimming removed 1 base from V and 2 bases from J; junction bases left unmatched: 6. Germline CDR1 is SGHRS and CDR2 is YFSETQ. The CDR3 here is CASSLQPGGRNQPQHF. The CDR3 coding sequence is TGCGCCAGCAGCTTGCAGCCAGGGGGTCGCAATCAGCCCCAGCATTTT.

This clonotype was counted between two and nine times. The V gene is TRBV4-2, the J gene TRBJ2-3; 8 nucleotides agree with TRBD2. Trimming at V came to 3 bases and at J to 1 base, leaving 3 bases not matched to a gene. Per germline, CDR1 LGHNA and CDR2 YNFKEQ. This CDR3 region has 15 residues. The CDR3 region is CASSQPTSGTDTQYF. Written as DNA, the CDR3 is TGTGCCAGCAGCCAGCCGACTAGCGGCACAGATACGCAGTATTTT.

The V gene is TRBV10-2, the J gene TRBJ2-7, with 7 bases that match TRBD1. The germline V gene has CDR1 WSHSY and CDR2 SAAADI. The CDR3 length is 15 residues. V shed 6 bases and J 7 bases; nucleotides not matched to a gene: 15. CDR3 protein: CASSPRGTVVGEQYF. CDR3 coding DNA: TGCGCCAGCAGCCCGAGGGGGACAGTAGTGGGAGAGCAGTACTTC.

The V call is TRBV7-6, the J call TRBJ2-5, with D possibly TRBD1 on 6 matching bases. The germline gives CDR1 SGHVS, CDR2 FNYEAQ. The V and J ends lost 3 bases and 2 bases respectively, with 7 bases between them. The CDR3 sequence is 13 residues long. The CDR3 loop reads CASSFQGQETQYF. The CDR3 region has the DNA TGTGCCAGCAGCTTCCAGGGGCAAGAGACCCAGTACTTC.

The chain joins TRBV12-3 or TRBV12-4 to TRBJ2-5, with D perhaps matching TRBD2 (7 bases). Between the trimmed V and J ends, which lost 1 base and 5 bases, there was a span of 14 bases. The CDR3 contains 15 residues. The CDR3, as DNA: TGTGCCAGCAGTTTAGGTGGGGGGGCCGCGGAGACCCAGTACTTC. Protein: CASSLGGGAAETQYF.

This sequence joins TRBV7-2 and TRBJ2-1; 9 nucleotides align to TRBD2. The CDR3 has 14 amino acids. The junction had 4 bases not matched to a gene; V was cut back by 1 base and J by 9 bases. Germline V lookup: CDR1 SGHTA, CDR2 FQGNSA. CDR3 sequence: CASSLDSGSSEQFF. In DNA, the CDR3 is TGTGCCAGCAGCTTAGATAGCGGGAGCAGTGAGCAGTTCTTC. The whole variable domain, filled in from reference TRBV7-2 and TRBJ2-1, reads GAGVSQSPSNKVTEKGKDVELRCDPISGHTALYWYRQSLGQGLEFLIYFQGNSAPDKSGLPSDRFSAERTGGSVSTLTIQRTQQEDSAVYLCASSLDSGSSEQFFGPGTRLTVL.

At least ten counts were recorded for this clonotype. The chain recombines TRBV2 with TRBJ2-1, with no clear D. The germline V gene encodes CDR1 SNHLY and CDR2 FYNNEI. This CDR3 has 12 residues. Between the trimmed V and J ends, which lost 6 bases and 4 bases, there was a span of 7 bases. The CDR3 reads CASSQSYNEQFF. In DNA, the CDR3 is TGTGCCAGCAGCCAGTCTTACAATGAGCAGTTCTTC.

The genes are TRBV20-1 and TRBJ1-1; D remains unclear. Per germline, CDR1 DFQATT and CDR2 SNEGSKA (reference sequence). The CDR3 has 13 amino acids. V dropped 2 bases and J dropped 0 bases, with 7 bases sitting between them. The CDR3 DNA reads TGCAGTGCTAGAAGGGATATGAACACTGAAGCTTTCTTT. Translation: CSARRDMNTEAFF.

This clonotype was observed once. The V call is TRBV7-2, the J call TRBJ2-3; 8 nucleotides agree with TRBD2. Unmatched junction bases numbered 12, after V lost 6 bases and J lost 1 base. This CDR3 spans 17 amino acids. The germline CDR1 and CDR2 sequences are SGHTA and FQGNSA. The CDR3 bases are TGTGCCAGCAGGATGAAACAGCGGGAGACCCGCACAGATACGCAGTATTTT. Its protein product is CASRMKQRETRTDTQYF.

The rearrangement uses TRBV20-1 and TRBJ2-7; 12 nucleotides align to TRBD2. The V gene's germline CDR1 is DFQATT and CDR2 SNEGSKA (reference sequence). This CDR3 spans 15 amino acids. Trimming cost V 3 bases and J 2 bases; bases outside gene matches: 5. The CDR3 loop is CSASRASGGAYEQYF. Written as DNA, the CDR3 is TGCAGTGCTAGCCGCGCTAGCGGGGGGGCCTACGAGCAGTACTTC.

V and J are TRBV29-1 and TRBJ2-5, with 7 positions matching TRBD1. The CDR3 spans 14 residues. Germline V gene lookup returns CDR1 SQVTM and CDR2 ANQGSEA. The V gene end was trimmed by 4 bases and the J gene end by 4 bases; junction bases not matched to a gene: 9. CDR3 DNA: TGCAGCGTTGTGGGACAGTTCTTGGGAGAGACCCAGTACTTC. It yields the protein CSVVGQFLGETQYF.

CDR3 in DNA: TGTGCCAGCAGCTTGGGAGCACGGAGTCGGGTTGGGAATGAGCAGTTCTTC. Translated: CASSLGARSRVGNEQFF. The rearrangement uses TRBV5-4 and TRBJ2-1; no clear D gene. Germline-derived CDR1 and CDR2 are SGHNT and YYREEE (reference sequence). Trimming took off 0 bases at V and 7 bases at J, with 20 bases between the two ends. This CDR3 contains 17 residues. Supplemented by reference TRBV5-4 and TRBJ2-1, the full variable domain reads ETGVTQSPTHLIKTRGQQVTLRCSSQSGHNTVSWYQQALGQGPQFIFQYYREEENGRGNFPPRFSGLQFPNYSSELNVNALELDDSALYLCASSLGARSRVGNEQFFGPGTRLTVL.

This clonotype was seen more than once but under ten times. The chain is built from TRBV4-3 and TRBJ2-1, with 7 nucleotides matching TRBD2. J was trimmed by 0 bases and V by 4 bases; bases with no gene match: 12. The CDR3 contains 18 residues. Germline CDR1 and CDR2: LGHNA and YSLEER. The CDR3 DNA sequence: TGCGCCAGCAGCCCCGGGGTACAGCGGGATATCTCCTACAATGAGCAGTTCTTC. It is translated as CASSPGVQRDISYNEQFF.

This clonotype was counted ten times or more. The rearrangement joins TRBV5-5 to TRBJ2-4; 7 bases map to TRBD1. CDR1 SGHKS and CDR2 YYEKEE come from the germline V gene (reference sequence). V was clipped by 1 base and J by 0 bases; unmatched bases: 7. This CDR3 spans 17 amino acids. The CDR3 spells CASSLLGTAEAKNIQYF. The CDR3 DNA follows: TGTGCCAGCAGCTTGTTGGGGACAGCCGAAGCCAAAAACATTCAGTACTTC. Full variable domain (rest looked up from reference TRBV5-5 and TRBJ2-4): DAGVTQSPTHLIKTRGQQVTLRCSPISGHKSVSWYQQVLGQGPQFIFQYYEKEERGRGNFPDRFSARQFPNYSSELNVNALLLGDSALYLCASSLLGTAEAKNIQYFGAGTRLSVL.